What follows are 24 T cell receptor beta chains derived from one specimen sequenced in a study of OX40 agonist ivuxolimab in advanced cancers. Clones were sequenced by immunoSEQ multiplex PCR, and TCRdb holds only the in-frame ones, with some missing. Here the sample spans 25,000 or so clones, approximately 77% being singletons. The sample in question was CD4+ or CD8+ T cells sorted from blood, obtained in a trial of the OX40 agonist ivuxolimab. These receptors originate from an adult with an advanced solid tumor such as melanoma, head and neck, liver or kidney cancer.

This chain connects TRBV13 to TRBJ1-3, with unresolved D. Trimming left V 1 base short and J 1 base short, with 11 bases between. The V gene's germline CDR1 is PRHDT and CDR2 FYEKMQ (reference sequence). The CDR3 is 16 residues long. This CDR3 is CASSLVGSASGNTIYF. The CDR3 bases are TGTGCCAGCAGCTTAGTAGGTAGCGCTTCTGGAAACACCATATATTTT.

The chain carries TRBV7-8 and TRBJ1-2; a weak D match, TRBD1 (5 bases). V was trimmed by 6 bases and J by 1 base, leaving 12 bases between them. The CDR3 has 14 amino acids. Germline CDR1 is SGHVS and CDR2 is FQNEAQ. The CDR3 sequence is CASSSGGDNYGYTF. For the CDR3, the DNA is TGTGCCAGCAGTTCGGGGGGAGATAACTATGGCTACACCTTC.

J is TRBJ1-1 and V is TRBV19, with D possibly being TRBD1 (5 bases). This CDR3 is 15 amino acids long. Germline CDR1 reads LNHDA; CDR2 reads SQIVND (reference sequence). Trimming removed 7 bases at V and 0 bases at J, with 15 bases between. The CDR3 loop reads CASTLRARVNTEAFF. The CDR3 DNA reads TGTGCCAGTACGCTCAGGGCCAGGGTGAACACTGAAGCTTTCTTT.

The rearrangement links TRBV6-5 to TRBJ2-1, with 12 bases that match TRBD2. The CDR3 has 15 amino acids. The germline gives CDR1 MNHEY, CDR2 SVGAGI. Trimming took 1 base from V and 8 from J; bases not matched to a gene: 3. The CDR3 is CASSYWLAGGDEQFF. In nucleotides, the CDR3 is TGTGCCAGCAGTTACTGGCTAGCGGGAGGGGATGAGCAGTTCTTC.

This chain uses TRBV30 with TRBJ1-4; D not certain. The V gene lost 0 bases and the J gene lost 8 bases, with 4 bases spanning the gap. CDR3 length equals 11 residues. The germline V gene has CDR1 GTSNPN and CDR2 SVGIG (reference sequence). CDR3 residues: CAWSVEEKLFF. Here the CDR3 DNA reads TGTGCCTGGAGTGTAGAGGAAAAACTGTTTTTT.

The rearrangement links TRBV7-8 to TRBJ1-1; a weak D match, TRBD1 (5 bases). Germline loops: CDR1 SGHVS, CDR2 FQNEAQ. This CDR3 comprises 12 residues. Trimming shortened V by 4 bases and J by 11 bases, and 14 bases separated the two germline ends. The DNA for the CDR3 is TGTGCCAGCAGCTGGGGGTCCACTGGTGCTTTCTTT. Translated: CASSWGSTGAFF.

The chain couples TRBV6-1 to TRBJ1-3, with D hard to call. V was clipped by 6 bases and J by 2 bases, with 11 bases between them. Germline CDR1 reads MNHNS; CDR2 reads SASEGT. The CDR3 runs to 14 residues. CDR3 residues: CASRTSRTGNTIYF. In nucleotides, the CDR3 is TGTGCCAGCAGAACCTCTAGGACTGGAAACACCATATATTTT.

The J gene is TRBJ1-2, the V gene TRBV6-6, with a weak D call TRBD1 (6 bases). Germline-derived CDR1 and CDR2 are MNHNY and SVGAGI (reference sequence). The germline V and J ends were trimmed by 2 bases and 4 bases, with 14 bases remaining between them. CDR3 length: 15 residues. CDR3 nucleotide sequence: TGTGCCAGCAGTTACGGAATGACAGGCCGCTATGGCTACACCTTC. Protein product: CASSYGMTGRYGYTF.

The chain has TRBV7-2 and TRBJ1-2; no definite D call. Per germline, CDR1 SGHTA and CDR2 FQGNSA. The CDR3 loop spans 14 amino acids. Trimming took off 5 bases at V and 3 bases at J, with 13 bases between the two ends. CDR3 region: CASSRRTDDYGYTF. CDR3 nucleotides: TGTGCCAGCAGCCGCAGGACCGACGACTATGGCTACACCTTC.

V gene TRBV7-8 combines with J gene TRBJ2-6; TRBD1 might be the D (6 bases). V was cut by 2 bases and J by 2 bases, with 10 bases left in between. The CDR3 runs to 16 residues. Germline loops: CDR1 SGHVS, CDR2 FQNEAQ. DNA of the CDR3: TGTGCCAGCAGCTTAAGGCAGGGGACTGGGGCCAACGTCCTGACTTTC. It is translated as CASSLRQGTGANVLTF. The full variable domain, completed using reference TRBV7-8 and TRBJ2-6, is GAGVSQSPRYKVAKRGQDVALRCDPISGHVSLFWYQQALGQGPEFLTYFQNEAQLDKSGLPSDRFFAERPEGSVSTLKIQRTQQEDSAVYLCASSLRQGTGANVLTFGAGSRLTVL.

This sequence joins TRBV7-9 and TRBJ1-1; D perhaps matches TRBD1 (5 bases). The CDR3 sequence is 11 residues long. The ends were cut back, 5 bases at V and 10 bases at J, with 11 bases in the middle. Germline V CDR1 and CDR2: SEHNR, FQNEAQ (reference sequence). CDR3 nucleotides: TGTGCCAGCAGCCCTGGGCAGGGAGCTTTCTTT. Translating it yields CASSPGQGAFF.

DNA for the CDR3: TGTGCCAGCAGAACACAGGGGGCTTACTCCTACGAGCAGTACTTC. It translates to CASRTQGAYSYEQYF. The chain links TRBV28 to TRBJ2-7; 9 bases agree with TRBD1. J lost 0 bases, V lost 6 bases, and 6 bases had no gene match. The CDR3 runs 15 residues. Germline V gene sequence: CDR1 MDHEN, CDR2 SYDVKM. The variable domain in full, completed from reference TRBV28 and TRBJ2-7, reads DVKVTQSSRYLVKRTGEKVFLECVQDMDHENMFWYRQDPGLGLRLIYFSYDVKMKEKGDIPEGYSVSREKKERFSLILESASTNQTSMYLCASRTQGAYSYEQYFGPGTRLTVT.

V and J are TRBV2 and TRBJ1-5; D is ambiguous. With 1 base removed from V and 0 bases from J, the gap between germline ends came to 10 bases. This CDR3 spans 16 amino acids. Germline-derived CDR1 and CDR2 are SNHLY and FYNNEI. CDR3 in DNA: TGTGCCAGCAGTGAAGTGAACTTCTATAGCAATCAGCCCCAGCATTTT. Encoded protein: CASSEVNFYSNQPQHF. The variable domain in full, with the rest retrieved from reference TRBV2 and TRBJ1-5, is EPEVTQTPSHQVTQMGQEVILRCVPISNHLYFYWYRQILGQKVEFLVSFYNNEISEKSEIFDDQFSVERPDGSNFTLKIRSTKLEDSAMYFCASSEVNFYSNQPQHFGDGTRLSIL.

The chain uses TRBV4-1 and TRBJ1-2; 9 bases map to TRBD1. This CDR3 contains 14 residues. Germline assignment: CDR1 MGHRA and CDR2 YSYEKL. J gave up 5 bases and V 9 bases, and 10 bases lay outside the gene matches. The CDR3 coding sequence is TGCGCCAGTAGGAGGGGGGACAGGGAATATGGCTACACCTTC. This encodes CASRRGDREYGYTF.

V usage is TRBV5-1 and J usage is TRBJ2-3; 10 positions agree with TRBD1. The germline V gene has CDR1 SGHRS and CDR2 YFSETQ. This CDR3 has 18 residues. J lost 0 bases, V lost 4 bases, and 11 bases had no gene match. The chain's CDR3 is CASSPRDRGFLSTDTQYF. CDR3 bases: TGCGCCAGCAGCCCCCGGGACAGGGGATTTCTTAGCACAGATACGCAGTATTTT.

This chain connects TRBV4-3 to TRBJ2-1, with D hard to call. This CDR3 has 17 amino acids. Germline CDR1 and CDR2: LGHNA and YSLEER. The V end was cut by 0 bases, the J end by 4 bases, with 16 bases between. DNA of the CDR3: TGCGCCAGCAGCCAAGATATTACAAGGAGCGATTACAATGAGCAGTTCTTC. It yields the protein CASSQDITRSDYNEQFF.

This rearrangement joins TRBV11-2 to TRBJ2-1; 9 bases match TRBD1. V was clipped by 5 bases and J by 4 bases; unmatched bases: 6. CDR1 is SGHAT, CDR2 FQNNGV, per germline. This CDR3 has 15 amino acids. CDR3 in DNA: TGTGCCAGCAGCCCCGGGACAGGGAGGTACAATGAGCAGTTCTTC. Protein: CASSPGTGRYNEQFF.

Here the CDR3 reads CASSLMYEQFF. CDR3 DNA sequence: TGCGCCAGCAGCTTGATGTATGAGCAGTTCTTC. This chain connects TRBV5-1 to TRBJ2-1; no clear D. The germline V gene encodes CDR1 SGHRS and CDR2 YFSETQ. This CDR3 region has 11 residues. V gave up 1 base and J gave up 8 bases, with 4 bases separating them.

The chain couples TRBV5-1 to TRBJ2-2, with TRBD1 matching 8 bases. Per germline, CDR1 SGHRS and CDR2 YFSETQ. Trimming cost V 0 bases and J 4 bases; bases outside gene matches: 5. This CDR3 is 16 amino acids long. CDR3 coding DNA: TGCGCCAGCAGCTTGGGGGGACAGGCTACCACCGGGGAGCTGTTTTTT. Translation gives CASSLGGQATTGELFF.

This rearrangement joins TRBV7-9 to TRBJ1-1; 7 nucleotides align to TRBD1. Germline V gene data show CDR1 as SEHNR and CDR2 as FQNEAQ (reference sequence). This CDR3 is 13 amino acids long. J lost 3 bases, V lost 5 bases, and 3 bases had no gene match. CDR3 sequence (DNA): TGTGCCAGCAGCCTGACAGGGTACACTGAAGCTTTCTTT. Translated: CASSLTGYTEAFF.

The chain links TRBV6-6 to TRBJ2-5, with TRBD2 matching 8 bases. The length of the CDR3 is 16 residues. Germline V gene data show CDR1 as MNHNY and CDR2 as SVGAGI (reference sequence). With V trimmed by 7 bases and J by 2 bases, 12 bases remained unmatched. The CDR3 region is CASTHGWRGDQETQYF. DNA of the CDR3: TGTGCCAGCACCCACGGGTGGCGGGGGGATCAAGAGACCCAGTACTTC.

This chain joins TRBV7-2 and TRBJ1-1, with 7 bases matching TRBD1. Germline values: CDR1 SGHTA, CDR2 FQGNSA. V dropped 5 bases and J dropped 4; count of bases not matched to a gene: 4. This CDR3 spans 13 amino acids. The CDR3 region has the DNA TGTGCCAGCAGCCTACAGGGGAGCACTGAAGCTTTCTTT. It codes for CASSLQGSTEAFF.

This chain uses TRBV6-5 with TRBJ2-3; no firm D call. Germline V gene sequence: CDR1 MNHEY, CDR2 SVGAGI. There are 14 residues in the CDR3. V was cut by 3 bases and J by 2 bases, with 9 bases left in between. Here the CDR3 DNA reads TGTGCCAGCAGTTATCGATGGGACACAGATACGCAGTATTTT. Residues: CASSYRWDTDTQYF.

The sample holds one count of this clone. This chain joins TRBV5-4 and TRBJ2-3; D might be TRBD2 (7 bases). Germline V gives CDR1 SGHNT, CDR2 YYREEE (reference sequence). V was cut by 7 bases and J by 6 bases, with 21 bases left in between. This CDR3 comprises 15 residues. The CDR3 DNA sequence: TGTGCCAGCGGCCTACCTGGAGGGAGGGGGGATACGCAGTATTTT. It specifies CASGLPGGRGDTQYF.